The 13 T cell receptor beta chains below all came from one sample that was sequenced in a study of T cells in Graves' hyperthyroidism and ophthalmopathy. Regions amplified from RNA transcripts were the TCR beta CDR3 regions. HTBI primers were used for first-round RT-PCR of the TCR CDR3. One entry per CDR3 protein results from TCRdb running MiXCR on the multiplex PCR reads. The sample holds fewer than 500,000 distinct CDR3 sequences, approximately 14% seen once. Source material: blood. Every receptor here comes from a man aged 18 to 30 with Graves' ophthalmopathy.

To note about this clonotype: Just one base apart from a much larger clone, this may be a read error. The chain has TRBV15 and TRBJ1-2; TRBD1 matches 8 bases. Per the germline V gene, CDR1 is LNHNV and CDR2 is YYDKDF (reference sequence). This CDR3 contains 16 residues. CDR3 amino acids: CATSRDSRGLLHGHTF. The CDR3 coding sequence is TGTGCCACCAGCAGAGATTCCAGGGGGCTTCTTCATGGCCACACCTTC.

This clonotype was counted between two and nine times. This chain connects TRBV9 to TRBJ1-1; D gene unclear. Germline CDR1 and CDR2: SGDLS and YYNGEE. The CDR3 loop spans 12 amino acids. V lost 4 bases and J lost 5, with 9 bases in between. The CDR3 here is CASSRLETEAFF. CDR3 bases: TGTGCCAGCAGCCGTTTAGAGACTGAAGCTTTCTTT.

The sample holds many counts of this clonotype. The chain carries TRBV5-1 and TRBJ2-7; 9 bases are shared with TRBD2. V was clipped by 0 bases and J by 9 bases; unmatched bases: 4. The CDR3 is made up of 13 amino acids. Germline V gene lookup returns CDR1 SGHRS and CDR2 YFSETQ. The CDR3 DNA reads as TGCGCCAGCAGCTTGGGACTAGCGGATGGGCAGTACTTC. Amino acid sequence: CASSLGLADGQYF.

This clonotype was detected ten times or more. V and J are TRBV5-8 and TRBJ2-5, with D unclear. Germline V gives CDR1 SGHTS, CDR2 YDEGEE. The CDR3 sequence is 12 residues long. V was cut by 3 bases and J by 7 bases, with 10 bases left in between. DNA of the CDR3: TGTGCCAGCAGCTCAAACTGGGGGACCCAGTACTTC. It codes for CASSSNWGTQYF.

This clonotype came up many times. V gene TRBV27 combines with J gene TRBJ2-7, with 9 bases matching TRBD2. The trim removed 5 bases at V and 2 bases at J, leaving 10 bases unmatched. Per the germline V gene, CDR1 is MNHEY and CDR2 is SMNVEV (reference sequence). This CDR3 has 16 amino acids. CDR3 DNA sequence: TGTGCCAGCAGTCTCACCTTAGCGGGAGAGGCCTACGAGCAGTACTTC. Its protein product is CASSLTLAGEAYEQYF.

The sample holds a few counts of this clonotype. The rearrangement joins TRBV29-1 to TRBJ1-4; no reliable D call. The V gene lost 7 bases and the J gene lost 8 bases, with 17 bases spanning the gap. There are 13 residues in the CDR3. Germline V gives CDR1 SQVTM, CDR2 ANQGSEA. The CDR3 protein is CSATRVVGEKLFF. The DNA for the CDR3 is TGCAGCGCTACAAGGGTGGTTGGAGAAAAACTGTTTTTT. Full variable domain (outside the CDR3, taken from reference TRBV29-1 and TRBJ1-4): SAVISQKPSRDICQRGTSLTIQCQVDSQVTMMFWYRQQPGQSLTLIATANQGSEATYESGFVIDKFPISRPNLTFSTLTVSNMSPEDSSIYLCSATRVVGEKLFFGSGTQLSVL.

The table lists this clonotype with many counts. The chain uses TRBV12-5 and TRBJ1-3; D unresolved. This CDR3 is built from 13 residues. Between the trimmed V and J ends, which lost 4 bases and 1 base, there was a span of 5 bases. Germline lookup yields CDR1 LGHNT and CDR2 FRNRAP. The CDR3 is CASGYQSGNTIYF. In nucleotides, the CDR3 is TGTGCTAGTGGTTACCAATCTGGAAACACCATATATTTT.

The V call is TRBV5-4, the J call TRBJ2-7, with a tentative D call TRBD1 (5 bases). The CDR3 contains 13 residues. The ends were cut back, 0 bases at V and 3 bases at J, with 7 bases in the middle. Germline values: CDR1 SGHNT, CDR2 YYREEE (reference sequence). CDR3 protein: CASSLAGRYEQYF. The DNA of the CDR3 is TGTGCCAGCAGCTTGGCAGGGCGCTACGAGCAGTACTTC.

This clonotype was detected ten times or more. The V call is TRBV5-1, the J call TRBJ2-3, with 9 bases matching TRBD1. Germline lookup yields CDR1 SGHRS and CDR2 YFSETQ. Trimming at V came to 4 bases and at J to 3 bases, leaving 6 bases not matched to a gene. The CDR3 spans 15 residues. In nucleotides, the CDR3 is TGCGCCAGCAGCCCCGGGACAGGGAATACAGATACGCAGTATTTT. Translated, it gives CASSPGTGNTDTQYF.

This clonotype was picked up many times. The DNA of the CDR3 is TGTGCCAGCAGCTTAGTAGGGCTCCCGGAGACCCAGTACTTC. Encoded protein: CASSLVGLPETQYF. The chain carries TRBV11-3 and TRBJ2-5; D gene ambiguous. CDR1 is SGHNT and CDR2 is YENEEA in the germline V gene. This CDR3 has 14 residues. The germline V and J ends were trimmed by 1 base and 5 bases, with 11 bases remaining between them.

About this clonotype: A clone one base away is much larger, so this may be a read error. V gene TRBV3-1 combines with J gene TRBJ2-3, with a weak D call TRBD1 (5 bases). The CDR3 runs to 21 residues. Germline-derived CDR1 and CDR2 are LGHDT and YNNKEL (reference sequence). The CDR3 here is CAGSSNRPDSLSSSHTDTQYF. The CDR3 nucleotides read TGTGCCGGCAGCTCGAACAGGCCGGATAGCCTATCTTCGAGTCACACAGATACGCAGTATTTT.

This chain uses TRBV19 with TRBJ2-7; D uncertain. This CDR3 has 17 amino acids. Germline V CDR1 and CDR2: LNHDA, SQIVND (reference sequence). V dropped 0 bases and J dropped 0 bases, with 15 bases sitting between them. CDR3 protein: CASSIDKSPLNSYEQYF. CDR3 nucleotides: TGTGCCAGTAGTATAGACAAGTCGCCTCTAAACTCCTACGAGCAGTACTTC.

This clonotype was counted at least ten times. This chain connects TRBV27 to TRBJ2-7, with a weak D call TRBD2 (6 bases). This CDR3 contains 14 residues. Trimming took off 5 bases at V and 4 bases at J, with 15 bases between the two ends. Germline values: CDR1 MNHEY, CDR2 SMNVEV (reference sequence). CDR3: CASSNRVEGYEQYF. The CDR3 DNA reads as TGTGCCAGCAGTAACCGGGTGGAGGGTTACGAGCAGTACTTC.